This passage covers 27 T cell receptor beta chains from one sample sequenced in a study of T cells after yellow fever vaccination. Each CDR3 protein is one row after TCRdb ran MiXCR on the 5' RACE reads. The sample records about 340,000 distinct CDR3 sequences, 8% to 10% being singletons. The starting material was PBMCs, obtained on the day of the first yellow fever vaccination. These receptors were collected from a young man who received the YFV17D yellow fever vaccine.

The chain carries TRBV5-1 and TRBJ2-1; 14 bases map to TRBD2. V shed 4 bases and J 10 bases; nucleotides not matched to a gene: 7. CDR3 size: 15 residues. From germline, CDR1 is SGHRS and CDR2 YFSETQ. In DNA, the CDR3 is TGCGCCAGCAGCGCGACTAGCGGGGGGGCACAAGAGCAGTTCTTC. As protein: CASSATSGGAQEQFF.

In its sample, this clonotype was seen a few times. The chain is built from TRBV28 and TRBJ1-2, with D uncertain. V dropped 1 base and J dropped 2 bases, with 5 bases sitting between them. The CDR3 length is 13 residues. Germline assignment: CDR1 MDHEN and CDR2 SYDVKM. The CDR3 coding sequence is TGTGCCAGCAGTTTATATATAAACTATGGCTACACCTTC. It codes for CASSLYINYGYTF.

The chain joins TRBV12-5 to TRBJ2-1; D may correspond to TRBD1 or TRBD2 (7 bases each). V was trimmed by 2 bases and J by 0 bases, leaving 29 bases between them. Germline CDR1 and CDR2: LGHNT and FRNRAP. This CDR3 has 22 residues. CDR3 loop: CASGLITRAGGLRGSSYNEQFF. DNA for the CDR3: TGTGCTAGTGGTTTGATTACTCGGGCAGGGGGTCTGCGGGGGAGCTCCTACAATGAGCAGTTCTTC.

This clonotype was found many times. The CDR3 loop reads CASSFGRGLVEETQYF. In nucleotides, the CDR3 is TGCGCCAGCAGCTTCGGGCGGGGACTAGTAGAAGAGACCCAGTACTTC. The chain employs TRBV5-1 and TRBJ2-5; TRBD2 matches at 8 bases. The CDR3 loop spans 16 amino acids. Looked up from germline, CDR1 is SGHRS and CDR2 is YFSETQ. V lost 2 bases and J lost 3; bases outside the gene matches: 9.

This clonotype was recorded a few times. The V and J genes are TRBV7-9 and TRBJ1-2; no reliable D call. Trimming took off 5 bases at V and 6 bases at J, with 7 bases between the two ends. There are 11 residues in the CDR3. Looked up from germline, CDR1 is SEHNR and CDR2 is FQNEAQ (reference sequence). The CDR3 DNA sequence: TGTGCCAGCAGCCCCTTGGATGGCTACACCTTC. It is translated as CASSPLDGYTF.

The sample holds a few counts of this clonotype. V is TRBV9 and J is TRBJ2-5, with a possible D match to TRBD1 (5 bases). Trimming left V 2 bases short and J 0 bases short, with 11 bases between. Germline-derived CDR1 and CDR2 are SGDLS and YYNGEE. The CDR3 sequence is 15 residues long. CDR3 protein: CASSVISDNQETQYF. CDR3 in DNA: TGTGCCAGCAGCGTCATATCGGACAACCAAGAGACCCAGTACTTC.

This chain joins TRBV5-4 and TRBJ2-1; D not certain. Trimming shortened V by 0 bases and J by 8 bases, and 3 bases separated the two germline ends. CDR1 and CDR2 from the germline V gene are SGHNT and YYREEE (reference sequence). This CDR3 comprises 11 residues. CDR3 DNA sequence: TGTGCCAGCAGCTTGGCCTATGAGCAGTTCTTC. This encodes CASSLAYEQFF.

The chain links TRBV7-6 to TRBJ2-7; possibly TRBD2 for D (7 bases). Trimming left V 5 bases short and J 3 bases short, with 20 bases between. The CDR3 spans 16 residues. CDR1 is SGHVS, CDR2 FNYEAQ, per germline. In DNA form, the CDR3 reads TGTGCCAGCAGCCCCATAGAGGGGGGGTTGAGCTACGAGCAGTACTTC. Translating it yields CASSPIEGGLSYEQYF.

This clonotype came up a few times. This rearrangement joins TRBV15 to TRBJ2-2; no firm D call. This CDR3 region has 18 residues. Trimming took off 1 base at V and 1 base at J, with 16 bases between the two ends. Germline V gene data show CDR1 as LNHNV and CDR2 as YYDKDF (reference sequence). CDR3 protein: CATSRGVLRLRNTGELFF. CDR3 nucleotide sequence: TGTGCCACCAGCAGAGGAGTTTTGAGACTCCGGAACACCGGGGAGCTGTTTTTT.

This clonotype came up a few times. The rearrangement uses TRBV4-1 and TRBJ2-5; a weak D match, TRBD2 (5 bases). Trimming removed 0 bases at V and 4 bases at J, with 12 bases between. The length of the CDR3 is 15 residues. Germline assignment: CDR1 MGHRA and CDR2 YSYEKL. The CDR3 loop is CASSQEEYGGETQYF. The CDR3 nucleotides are TGCGCCAGCAGCCAAGAAGAGTATGGAGGAGAGACCCAGTACTTC.

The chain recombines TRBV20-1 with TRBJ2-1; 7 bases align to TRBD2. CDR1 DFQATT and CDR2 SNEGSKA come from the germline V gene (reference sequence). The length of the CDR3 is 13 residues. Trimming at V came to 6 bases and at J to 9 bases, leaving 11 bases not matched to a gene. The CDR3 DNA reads TGCAGTGCACAACTAGCGTTGGTACGTGAGCAGTTCTTC. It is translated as CSAQLALVREQFF.

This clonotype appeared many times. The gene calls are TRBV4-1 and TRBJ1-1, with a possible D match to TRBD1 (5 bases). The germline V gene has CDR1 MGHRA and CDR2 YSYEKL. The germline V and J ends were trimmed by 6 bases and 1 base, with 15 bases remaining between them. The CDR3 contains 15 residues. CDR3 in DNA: TGCGCCAGCAGTCATCCCTGGGGGTCGAACACTGAAGCTTTCTTT. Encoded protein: CASSHPWGSNTEAFF.

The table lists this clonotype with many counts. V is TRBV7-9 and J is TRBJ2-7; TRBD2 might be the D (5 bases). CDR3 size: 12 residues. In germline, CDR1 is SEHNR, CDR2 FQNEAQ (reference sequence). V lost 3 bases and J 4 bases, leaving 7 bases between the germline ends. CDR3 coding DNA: TGTGCCAGCAGCTTTGAGGGTTACGAGCAGTACTTC. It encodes CASSFEGYEQYF.

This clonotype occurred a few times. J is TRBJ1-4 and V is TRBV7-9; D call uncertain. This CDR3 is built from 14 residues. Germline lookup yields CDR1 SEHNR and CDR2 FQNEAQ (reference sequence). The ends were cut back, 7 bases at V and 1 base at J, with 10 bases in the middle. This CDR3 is CASTEWVTNEKLFF. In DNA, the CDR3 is TGTGCCAGCACTGAGTGGGTAACTAATGAAAAACTGTTTTTT. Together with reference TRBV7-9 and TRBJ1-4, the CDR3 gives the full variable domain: DTGVSQNPRHKITKRGQNVTFRCDPISEHNRLYWYRQTLGQGPEFLTYFQNEAQLEKSRLLSDRFSAERPKGSFSTLEIQRTEQGDSAMYLCASTEWVTNEKLFFGSGTQLSVL.

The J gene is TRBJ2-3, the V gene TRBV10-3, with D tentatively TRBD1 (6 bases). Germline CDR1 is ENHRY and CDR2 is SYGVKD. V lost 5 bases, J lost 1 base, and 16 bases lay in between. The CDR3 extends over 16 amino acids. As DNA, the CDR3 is TGTGCCATCAGTCCCCAGACAGGTCGGGGCACAGATACGCAGTATTTT. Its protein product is CAISPQTGRGTDTQYF.

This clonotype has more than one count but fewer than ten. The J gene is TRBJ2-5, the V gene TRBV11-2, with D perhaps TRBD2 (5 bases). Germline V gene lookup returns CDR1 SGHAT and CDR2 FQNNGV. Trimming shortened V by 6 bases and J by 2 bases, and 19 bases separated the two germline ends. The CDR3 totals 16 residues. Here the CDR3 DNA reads TGTGCCAGCAGAAAGCCGGGAAGGCCTGGGCAAGAGACCCAGTACTTC. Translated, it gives CASRKPGRPGQETQYF.

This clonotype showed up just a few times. CDR3 in DNA: TGCGCCAGCAGTCACTCGGGTGGGGGAGGAACCGGGGAGCTGTTTTTT. Translation gives CASSHSGGGGTGELFF. The V call is TRBV4-1, the J call TRBJ2-2, with a tentative D call TRBD2 (6 bases). CDR1 MGHRA and CDR2 YSYEKL come from the germline V gene. The CDR3 has 16 amino acids. V lost 6 bases, J lost 5 bases, and 19 bases lay in between.

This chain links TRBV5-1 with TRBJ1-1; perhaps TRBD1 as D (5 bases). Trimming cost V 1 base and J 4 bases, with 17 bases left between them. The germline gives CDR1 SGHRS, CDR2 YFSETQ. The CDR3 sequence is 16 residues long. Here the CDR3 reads CASSLSGQTAFTEAFF. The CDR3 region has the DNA TGCGCCAGCAGCTTGAGTGGGCAGACAGCCTTCACTGAAGCTTTCTTT.

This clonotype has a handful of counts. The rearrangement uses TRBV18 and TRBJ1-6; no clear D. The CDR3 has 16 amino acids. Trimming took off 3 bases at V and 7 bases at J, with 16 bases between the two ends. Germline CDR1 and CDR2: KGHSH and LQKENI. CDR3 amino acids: CASSPKPGYRNSPLHF. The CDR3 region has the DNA TGTGCCAGCTCACCGAAGCCGGGATACCGAAATTCACCCCTCCACTTT.

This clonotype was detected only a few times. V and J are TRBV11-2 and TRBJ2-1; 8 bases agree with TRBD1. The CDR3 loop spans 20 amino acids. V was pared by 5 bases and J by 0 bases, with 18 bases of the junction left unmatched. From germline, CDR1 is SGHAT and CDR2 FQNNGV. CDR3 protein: CASSHHRDRHQTRSYNEQFF. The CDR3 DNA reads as TGTGCCAGCAGCCATCACCGGGACAGGCATCAGACCCGCTCCTACAATGAGCAGTTCTTC.

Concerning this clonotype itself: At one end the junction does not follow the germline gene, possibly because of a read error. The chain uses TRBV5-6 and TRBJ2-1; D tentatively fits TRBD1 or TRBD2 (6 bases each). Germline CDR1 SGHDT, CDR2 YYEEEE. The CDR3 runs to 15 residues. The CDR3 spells CASILGGSSYNEQFF. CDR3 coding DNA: TGTGCCAGCATCTTGGGGGGCAGCTCCTACAATGAGCAGTTCTTC.

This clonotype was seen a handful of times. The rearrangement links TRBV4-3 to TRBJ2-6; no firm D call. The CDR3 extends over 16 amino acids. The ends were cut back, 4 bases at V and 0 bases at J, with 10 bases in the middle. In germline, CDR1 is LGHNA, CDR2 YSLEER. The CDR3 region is CASSLTMISGANVLTF. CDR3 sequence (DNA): TGCGCCAGCAGCCTTACCATGATCTCTGGGGCCAACGTCCTGACTTTC.

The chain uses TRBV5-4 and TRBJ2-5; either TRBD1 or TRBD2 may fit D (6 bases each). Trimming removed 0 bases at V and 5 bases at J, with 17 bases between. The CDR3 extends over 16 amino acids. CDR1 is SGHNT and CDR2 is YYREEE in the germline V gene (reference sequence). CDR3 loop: CASSLARSGGDETQYF. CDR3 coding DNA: TGTGCCAGCAGCTTGGCCAGGTCCGGGGGCGATGAGACCCAGTACTTC.

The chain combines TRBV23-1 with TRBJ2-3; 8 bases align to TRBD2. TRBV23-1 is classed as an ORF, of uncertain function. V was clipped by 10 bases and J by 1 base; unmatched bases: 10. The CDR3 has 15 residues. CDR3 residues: CATLDPGGGTDTQYF. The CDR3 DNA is TGCGCCACCTTGGACCCCGGGGGGGGCACAGATACGCAGTATTTT.

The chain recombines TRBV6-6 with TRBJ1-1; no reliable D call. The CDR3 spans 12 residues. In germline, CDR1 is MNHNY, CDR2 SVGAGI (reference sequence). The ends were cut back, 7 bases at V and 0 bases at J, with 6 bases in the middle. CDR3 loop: CASTLMNTEAFF. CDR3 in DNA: TGTGCCAGCACCCTTATGAACACTGAAGCTTTCTTT.

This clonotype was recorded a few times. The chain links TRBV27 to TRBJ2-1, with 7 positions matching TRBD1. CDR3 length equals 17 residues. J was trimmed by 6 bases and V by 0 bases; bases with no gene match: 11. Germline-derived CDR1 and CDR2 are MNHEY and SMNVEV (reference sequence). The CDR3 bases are TGTGCCAGCAGTTTATCGAGCTCACGGGACAGCTTCAATGAGCAGTTCTTC. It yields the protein CASSLSSSRDSFNEQFF.

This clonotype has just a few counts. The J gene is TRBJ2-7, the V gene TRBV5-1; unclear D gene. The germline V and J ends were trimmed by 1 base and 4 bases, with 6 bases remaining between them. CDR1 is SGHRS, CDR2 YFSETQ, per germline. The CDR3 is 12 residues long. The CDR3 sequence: CASSLLPYEQYF. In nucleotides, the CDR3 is TGCGCCAGCAGCTTGTTGCCTTACGAGCAGTACTTC. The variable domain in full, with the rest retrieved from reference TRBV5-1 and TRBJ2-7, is KAGVTQTPRYLIKTRGQQVTLSCSPISGHRSVSWYQQTPGQGLQFLFEYFSETQRNKGNFPGRFSGRQFSNSRSEMNVSTLELGDSALYLCASSLLPYEQYFGPGTRLTVT.